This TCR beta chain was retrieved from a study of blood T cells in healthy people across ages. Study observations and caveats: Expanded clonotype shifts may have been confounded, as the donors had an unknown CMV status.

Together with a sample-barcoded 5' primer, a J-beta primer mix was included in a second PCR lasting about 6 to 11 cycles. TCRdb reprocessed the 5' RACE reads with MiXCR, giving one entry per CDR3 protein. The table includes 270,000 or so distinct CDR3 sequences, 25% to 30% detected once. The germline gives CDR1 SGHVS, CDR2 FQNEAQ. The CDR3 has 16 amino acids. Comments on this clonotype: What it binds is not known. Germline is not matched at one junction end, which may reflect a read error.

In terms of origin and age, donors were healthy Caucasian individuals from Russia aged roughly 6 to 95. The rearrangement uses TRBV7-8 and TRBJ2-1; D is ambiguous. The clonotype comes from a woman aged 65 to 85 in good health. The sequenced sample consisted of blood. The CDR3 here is CANSLLAASSYNEQFF. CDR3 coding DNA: TGTGCCAACAGCTTACTGGCCGCAAGCTCCTACAATGAGCAGTTCTTC.